This is a list of T cell receptor beta chains from one sample in a study of T cell responses to AZD1222 COVID-19 vaccine. The data were produced by immunoSEQ multiplex PCR, yet TCRdb's version contains in-frame clones alone and is incomplete. The data contain approximately 150,000 clones, roughly 92% of them singletons. The sample in question was peripheral blood, obtained 28 days after the second AZD1222 dose. The receptor source for this set is an adult who received the AZD1222 COVID-19 vaccine. Both conserved end residues are part of each CDR3. A D gene is named only where the DNA matches it firmly. Clone size appears in some rows only: once, few, many, or a class for an expanded clone.

v_gene	d_gene	j_gene	abundance	CDR3aa	CDR3nt
TRBV9	TRBD1	TRBJ1-1	NA	CASSPYLQGRGNTEAFF	TGTGCCAGCAGCCCATACTTACAGGGGAGAGGGAACACTGAAGCTTTCTTT
TRBV5-6	NA	TRBJ1-5	NA	CASSLASWTANQPQHF	TGTGCCAGCAGCTTGGCCAGTTGGACGGCTAATCAGCCCCAGCATTTT
TRBV5-1	TRBD1	TRBJ1-4	NA	CASSIDRESEKLFF	TGCGCCAGCAGCATTGACAGGGAATCCGAAAAACTGTTTTTT
TRBV7-8	TRBD1	TRBJ2-1	NA	CASSQQGTAPGQFF	TGTGCCAGCAGCCAGCAAGGGACAGCTCCCGGGCAGTTCTTC
TRBV29-1	NA	TRBJ1-2	NA	CSVRQNRAASGYTF	TGCAGCGTGCGACAGAACAGGGCAGCATCTGGCTACACCTTC
TRBV10-3	NA	TRBJ1-6	NA	CAISESGGRSPLHF	TGTGCCATCAGTGAGTCGGGAGGACGGTCACCCCTCCACTTT
TRBV6-5	NA	TRBJ2-2	NA	CASTLQGTTGELFF	TGTGCCAGCACTCTACAGGGAACCACCGGGGAGCTGTTTTTT
TRBV20-1	NA	TRBJ1-2	NA	CSAMEGAGYTF	TGCAGTGCTATGGAAGGGGCTGGCTACACCTTC
TRBV19	NA	TRBJ2-1	NA	CASSIALAANEQFF	TGTGCCAGTAGTATAGCTCTAGCCGCCAATGAGCAGTTCTTC
TRBV14	NA	TRBJ2-1	once	CASSQGSSDEQFF	TGTGCCAGCAGCCAGGGCAGCAGCGATGAGCAGTTCTTC
TRBV18	TRBD1	TRBJ1-2	NA	CASSFGQGTRANYGYTF	TGTGCCAGCTCATTCGGACAGGGGACTAGAGCTAACTATGGCTACACCTTC
TRBV28	TRBD1	TRBJ1-2	NA	CASSGQVKGYTF	TGTGCCAGCAGTGGACAGGTAAAAGGCTACACCTTC
TRBV27	NA	TRBJ2-3	NA	CASKTILTDTQYF	TGTGCCAGCAAAACCATACTGACAGATACGCAGTATTTT
TRBV20-1	NA	TRBJ1-1	NA	CSASLVTEAFF	TGCAGTGCTAGTTTGGTCACTGAAGCTTTCTTT
TRBV7-9	NA	TRBJ1-2	NA	CASSLVKDGYTF	TGTGCCAGCAGCTTAGTTAAGGATGGCTACACCTTC
TRBV3-1/TRBV3-2	NA	TRBJ1-1	NA	CASSQEAGRAFF	TGTGCCAGCAGCCAAGAGGCCGGCCGTGCTTTCTTT
TRBV19	TRBD2	TRBJ2-7	NA	CASSTSGRYEQYF	TGTGCCAGTAGTACTAGCGGCAGATACGAGCAGTACTTC
TRBV20-1	NA	TRBJ1-3	NA	CSASRSGNTIYF	TGCAGTGCTAGTCGGTCTGGAAACACCATATATTTT
TRBV3-1/TRBV3-2	NA	TRBJ1-1	few	CASSPLRDTEAFF	TGTGCCAGCAGCCCCCTGAGGGACACTGAAGCTTTCTTT
TRBV9	NA	TRBJ2-3	NA	CASKPAGEADTQYF	TGTGCCAGCAAACCGGCCGGGGAGGCAGATACGCAGTATTTT
TRBV19	TRBD2	TRBJ2-1	NA	CAIGLADNEQFF	TGTGCCATAGGACTAGCAGACAATGAGCAGTTCTTC
TRBV27	NA	TRBJ2-4	NA	CASSLLTPEGAKNIQYF	TGTGCCAGCAGTTTATTGACGCCAGAGGGAGCCAAAAACATTCAGTACTTC
TRBV28	TRBD1	TRBJ1-4	NA	CASTSGGEKLFF	TGTGCCAGCACATCAGGGGGCGAAAAACTGTTTTTT
TRBV11-2	TRBD1	TRBJ1-5	NA	CASSSTGGPYQPQHF	TGTGCCAGCAGCTCCACAGGGGGCCCTTATCAGCCCCAGCATTTT
TRBV5-1	NA	TRBJ2-7	NA	CASSLAGGFNSYEQYF	TGCGCCAGCAGCTTGGCTGGAGGGTTCAACTCCTACGAGCAGTACTTC
TRBV3-1/TRBV3-2	NA	TRBJ2-1	NA	CASSQLIGVNEQFF	TGTGCCAGCAGCCAATTAATAGGGGTAAATGAGCAGTTCTTC
TRBV2	NA	TRBJ1-2	NA	CASSAEHSSGYTF	TGTGCCAGCAGTGCCGAGCACTCTAGCGGCTACACCTTC
TRBV5-1	NA	TRBJ2-7	NA	CASRQDGPYYYEQYF	TGCGCCAGCAGACAGGACGGTCCCTATTATTACGAGCAGTACTTC
TRBV12-3/TRBV12-4	NA	TRBJ1-2	NA	CASSLRNYGYTF	TGTGCCAGCAGTTTGAGAAACTATGGCTACACCTTC
TRBV19	TRBD2	TRBJ2-1	NA	CASSMGGLAAGNEQFF	TGTGCCAGTAGTATGGGGGGACTAGCGGCGGGCAATGAGCAGTTCTTC
TRBV7-2	TRBD1	TRBJ2-1	NA	CASSLAGQVMYEQFF	TGTGCCAGCAGCTTAGCGGGACAGGTTATGTATGAGCAGTTCTTC
TRBV6-2/TRBV6-3	TRBD1	TRBJ1-4	few	CASSPGTGHHEKLFF	TGTGCCAGCAGTCCGGGGACAGGGCACCATGAAAAACTGTTTTTT
TRBV19	NA	TRBJ1-5	NA	CASSNSGGAREPQHF	TGTGCCAGTAGCAACTCGGGAGGGGCGAGGGAGCCCCAGCATTTT
TRBV19	NA	TRBJ2-1	NA	CASSQQAGGSINEQFF	TGTGCCAGTAGTCAACAGGCCGGCGGATCAATTAATGAGCAGTTCTTC
TRBV11-2	NA	TRBJ2-7	NA	CASSSLAGAVYEQYF	TGTGCCAGCAGCTCCCTGGCAGGGGCGGTGTACGAGCAGTACTTC
TRBV2	TRBD1	TRBJ1-5	NA	CASGQGNQPQHF	TGTGCCAGCGGACAGGGAAATCAGCCCCAGCATTTT
TRBV2	NA	TRBJ1-2	NA	CASSRISNYGYTF	TGTGCCAGCAGTAGGATTTCAAACTATGGCTACACCTTC